The clone carrying this T cell receptor (beta chain) was observed a single time. What it recognizes is unknown. This sample is drawn from a study of STAT5B mutations in CD4+ large granular lymphocyte leukemia. Study summary: Among healthy controls, a particular HLA allele went with more CDR3 'QG' motifs.

Study-level results: Main leukemic clonotypes were patient-specific, but more than 20% appeared at low frequency elsewhere.

Data came from immunoSEQ multiplex PCR; TCRdb stores just in-frame clones and leaves some out. The sample yields 20,000 to 25,000 clones, less than 80% seen once. The sequence came from a human donor in good health. Source material: CD4+ T cells from blood buffy coats.

The CDR3 bases are TGCGCCAGCAGCTCGACAGGAGCTAACTATGGCTACACCTTC. This encodes CASSSTGANYGYTF. The chain links TRBV5-1 to TRBJ1-2; D might be TRBD1 (6 bases). CDR1 and CDR2 from the germline V gene are SGHRS and YFSETQ. Trimming left V 3 bases short and J 0 bases short, with 9 bases between. The CDR3 length is 14 residues.